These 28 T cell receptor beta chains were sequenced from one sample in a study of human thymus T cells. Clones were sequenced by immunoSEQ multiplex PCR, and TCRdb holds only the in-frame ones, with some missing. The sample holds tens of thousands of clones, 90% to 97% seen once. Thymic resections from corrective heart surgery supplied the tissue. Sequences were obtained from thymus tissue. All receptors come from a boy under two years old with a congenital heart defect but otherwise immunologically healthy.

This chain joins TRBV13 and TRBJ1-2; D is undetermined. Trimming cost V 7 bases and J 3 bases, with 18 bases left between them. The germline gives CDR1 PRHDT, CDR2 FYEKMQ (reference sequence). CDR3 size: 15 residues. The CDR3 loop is CASILIGREDYGYTF. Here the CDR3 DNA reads TGTGCCAGCATCCTCATCGGGCGGGAAGACTATGGCTACACCTTC.

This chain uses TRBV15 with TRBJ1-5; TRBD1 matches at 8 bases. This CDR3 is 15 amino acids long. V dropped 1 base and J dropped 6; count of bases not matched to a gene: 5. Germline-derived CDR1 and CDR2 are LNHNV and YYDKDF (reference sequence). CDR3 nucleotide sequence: TGTGCCACCAGCAGAGGTGGACAGGGTGGTCAGCCCCAGCATTTT. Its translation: CATSRGGQGGQPQHF.

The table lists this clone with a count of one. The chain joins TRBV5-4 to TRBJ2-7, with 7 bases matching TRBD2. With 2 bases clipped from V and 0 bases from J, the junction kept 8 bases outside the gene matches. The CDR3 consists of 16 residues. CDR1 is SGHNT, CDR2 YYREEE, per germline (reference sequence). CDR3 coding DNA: TGTGCCAGCAGCTTATCTAGCGGTGCCCTCTCCTACGAGCAGTACTTC. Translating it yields CASSLSSGALSYEQYF.

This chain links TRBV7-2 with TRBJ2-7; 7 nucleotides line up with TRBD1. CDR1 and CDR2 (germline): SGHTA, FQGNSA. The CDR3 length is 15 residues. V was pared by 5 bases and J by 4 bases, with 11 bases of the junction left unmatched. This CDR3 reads CASSLTGQLPYEQYF. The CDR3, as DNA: TGTGCCAGCAGCCTGACGGGACAGCTACCTTACGAGCAGTACTTC.

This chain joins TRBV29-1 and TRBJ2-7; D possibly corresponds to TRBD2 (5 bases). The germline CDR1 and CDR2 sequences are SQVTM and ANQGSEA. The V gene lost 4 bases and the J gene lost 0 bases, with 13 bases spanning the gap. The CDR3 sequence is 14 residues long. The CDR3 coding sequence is TGCAGCGTTGCGCTAGCTTCCAGCTCCTACGAGCAGTACTTC. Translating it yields CSVALASSSYEQYF.

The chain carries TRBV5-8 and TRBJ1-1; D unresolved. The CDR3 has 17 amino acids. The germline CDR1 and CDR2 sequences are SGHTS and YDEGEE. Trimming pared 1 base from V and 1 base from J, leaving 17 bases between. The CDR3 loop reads CASSLPAQVVKNTEAFF. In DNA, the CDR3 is TGTGCCAGCAGCTTGCCAGCGCAGGTGGTTAAGAACACTGAAGCTTTCTTT. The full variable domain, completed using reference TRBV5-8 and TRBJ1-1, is EAGVTQSPTHLIKTRGQQATLRCSPISGHTSVYWYQQALGLGLQFLLWYDEGEERNRGNFPPRFSGRQFPNYSSELNVNALELEDSALYLCASSLPAQVVKNTEAFFGQGTRLTVV.

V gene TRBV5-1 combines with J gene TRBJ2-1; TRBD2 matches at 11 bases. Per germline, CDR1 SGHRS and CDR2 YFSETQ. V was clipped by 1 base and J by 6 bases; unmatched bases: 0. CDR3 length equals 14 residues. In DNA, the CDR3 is TGCGCCAGCAGCTTGCTAGCGGGGGGCAATGAGCAGTTCTTC. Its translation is CASSLLAGGNEQFF. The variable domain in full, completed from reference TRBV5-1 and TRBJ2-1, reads KAGVTQTPRYLIKTRGQQVTLSCSPISGHRSVSWYQQTPGQGLQFLFEYFSETQRNKGNFPGRFSGRQFSNSRSEMNVSTLELGDSALYLCASSLLAGGNEQFFGPGTRLTVL.

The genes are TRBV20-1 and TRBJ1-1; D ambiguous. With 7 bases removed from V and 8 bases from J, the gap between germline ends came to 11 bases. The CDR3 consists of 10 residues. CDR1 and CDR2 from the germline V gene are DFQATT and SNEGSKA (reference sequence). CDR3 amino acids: CSGAPLEAFF. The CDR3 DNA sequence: TGCAGTGGGGCTCCGCTCGAAGCTTTCTTT.

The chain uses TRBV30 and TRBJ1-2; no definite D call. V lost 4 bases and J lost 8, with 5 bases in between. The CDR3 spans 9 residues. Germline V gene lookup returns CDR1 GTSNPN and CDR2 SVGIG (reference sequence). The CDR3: CAWTPGYTF. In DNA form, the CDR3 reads TGTGCCTGGACACCCGGCTACACCTTC.

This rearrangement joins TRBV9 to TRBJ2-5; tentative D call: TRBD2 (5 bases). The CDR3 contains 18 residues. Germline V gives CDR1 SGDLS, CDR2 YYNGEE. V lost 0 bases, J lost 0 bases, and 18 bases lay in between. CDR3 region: CASSVGRTHRLYQETQYF. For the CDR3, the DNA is TGTGCCAGCAGCGTAGGTAGGACTCATCGATTGTACCAAGAGACCCAGTACTTC.

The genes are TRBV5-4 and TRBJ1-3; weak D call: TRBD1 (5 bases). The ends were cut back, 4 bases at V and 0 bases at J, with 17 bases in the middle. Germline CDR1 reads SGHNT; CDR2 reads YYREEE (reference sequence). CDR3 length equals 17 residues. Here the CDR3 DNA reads TGTGCCAGCAGCCCCGGGGCAGGCGCCTCCTCTGGAAACACCATATATTTT. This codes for CASSPGAGASSGNTIYF.

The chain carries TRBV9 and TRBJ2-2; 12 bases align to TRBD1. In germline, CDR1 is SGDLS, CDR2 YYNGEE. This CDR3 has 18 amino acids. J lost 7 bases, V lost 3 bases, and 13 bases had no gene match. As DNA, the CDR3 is TGTGCCAGCAGCGCCCAGAGGAGGGACAGGGGGCATGTCGGGGAGCTGTTTTTT. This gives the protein CASSAQRRDRGHVGELFF.

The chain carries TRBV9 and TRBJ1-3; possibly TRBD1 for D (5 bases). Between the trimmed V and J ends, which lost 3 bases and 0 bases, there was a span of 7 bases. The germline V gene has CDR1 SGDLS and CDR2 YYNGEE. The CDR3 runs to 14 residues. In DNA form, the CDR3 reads TGTGCCAGCAGCGAGGACAACTCTGGAAACACCATATATTTT. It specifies CASSEDNSGNTIYF.

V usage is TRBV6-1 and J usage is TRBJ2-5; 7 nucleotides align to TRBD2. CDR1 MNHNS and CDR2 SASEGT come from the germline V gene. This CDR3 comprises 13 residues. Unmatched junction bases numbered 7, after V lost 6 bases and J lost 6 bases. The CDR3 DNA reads TGTGCCAGCAGGGGGGGGTCCATGAAGACCCAGTACTTC. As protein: CASRGGSMKTQYF.

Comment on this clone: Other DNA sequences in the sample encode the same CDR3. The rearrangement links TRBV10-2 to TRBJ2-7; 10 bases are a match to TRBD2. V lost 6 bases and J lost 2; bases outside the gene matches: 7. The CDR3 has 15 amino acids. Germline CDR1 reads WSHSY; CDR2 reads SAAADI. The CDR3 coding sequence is TGCGCCAGCAGCGTTATAGCGGGGGGCACCTACGAGCAGTACTTC. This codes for CASSVIAGGTYEQYF.

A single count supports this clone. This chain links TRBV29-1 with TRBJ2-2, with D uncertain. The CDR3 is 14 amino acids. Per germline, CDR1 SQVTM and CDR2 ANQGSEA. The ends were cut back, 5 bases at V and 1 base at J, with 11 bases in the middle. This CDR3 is CSVRGWGNTGELFF. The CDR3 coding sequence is TGCAGCGTTCGTGGGTGGGGGAACACCGGGGAGCTGTTTTTT.

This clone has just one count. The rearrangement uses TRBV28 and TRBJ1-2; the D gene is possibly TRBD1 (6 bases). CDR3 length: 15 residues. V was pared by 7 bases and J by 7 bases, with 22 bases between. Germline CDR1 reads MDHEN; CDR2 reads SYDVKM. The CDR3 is CASIRRGGWLCGYTF. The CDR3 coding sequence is TGTGCCAGCATTCGAAGGGGGGGATGGCTTTGTGGCTACACCTTC.

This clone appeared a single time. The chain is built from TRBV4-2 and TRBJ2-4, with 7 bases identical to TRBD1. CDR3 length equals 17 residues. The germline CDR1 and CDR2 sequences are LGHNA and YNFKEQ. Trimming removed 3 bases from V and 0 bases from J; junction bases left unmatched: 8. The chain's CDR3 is CASSHSRTGLAKNIQYF. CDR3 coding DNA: TGTGCCAGCAGCCATTCCCGGACAGGTTTAGCCAAAAACATTCAGTACTTC.

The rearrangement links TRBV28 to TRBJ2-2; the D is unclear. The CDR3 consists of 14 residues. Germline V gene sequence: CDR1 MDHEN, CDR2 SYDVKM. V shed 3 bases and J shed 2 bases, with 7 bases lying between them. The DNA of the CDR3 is TGTGCCAGCAGTTTCCCAGGAAACACCGGGGAGCTGTTTTTT. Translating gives CASSFPGNTGELFF.

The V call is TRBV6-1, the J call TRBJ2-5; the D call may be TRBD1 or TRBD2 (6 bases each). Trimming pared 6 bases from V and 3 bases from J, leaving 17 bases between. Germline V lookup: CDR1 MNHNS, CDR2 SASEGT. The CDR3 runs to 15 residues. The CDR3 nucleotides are TGTGCCAGCAGACCCGAAGGGGGGAAGGAAGAGACCCAGTACTTC. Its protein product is CASRPEGGKEETQYF.

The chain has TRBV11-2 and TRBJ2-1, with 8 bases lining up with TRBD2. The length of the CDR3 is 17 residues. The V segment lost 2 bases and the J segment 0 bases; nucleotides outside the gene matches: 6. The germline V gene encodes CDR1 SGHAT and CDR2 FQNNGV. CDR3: CASSLPTSGSSYNEQFF. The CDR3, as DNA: TGTGCCAGCAGCTTACCTACCAGCGGGAGCTCCTACAATGAGCAGTTCTTC.

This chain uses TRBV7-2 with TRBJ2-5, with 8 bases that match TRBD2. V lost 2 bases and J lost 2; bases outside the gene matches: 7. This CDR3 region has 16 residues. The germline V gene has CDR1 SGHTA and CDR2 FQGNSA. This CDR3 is CASSLLSGGVQETQYF. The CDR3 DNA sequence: TGTGCCAGCAGCTTACTGAGCGGGGGAGTTCAAGAGACCCAGTACTTC.

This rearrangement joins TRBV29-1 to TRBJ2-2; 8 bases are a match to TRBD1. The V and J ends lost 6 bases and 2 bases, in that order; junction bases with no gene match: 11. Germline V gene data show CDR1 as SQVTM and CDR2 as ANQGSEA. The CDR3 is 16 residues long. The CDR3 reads CSVLLGGQGNTGELFF. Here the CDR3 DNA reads TGCAGCGTCCTCCTGGGAGGACAGGGCAACACCGGGGAGCTGTTTTTT.

In DNA, the CDR3 is TGTGCCAGCGCTGGCGGCGGAGGTGGCAGAGATACGCAGTATTTT. This codes for CASAGGGGGRDTQYF. The chain carries TRBV5-6 and TRBJ2-3, with D perhaps TRBD2 (5 bases). The CDR3 totals 15 residues. Germline V gives CDR1 SGHDT, CDR2 YYEEEE. V lost 7 bases to trimming and J lost 5 bases, with 20 bases between them.

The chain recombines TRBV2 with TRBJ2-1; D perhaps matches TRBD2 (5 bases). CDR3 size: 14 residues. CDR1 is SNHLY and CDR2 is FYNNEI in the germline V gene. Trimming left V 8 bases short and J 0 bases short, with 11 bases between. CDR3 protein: CASRSGGSYNEQFF. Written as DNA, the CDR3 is TGTGCCAGCCGCAGCGGAGGCTCCTACAATGAGCAGTTCTTC.

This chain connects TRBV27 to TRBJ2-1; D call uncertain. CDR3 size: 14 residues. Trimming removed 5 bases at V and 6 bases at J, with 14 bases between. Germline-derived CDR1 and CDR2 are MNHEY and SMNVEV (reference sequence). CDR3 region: CASSPHGSFNEQFF. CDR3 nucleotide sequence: TGTGCCAGCAGTCCCCACGGAAGCTTCAATGAGCAGTTCTTC.

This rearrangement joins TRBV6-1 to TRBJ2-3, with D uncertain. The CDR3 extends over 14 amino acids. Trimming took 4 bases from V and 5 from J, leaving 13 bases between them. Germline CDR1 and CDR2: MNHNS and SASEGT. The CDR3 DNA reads TGTGCCAGCAGTGCCTGGATGTATAGAGATACGCAGTATTTT. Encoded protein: CASSAWMYRDTQYF.

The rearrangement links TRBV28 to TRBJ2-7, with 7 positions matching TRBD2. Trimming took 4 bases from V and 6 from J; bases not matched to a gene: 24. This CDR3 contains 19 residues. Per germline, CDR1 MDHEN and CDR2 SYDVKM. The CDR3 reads CASSSPGRGLGVYTSEQYF. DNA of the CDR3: TGTGCCAGCAGTTCTCCTGGGAGGGGACTGGGGGTCTATACGAGCGAGCAGTACTTC.